What follows are 25 T cell receptor beta chains derived from one specimen sequenced in a study of immune cell composition in non-small cell lung cancer. The repertoire was sequenced with immunoSEQ multiplex PCR; TCRdb's copy has only in-frame clones and lacks some. This table has more than 3,500 clones, around 68% appearing once. Normal lung was taken at the farthest possible site, at least 3 cm from tumour. The sequencing sample was made of non-adjacent lung tissue. The receptors were gathered from a human donor with non-small cell lung cancer.

This clone appeared once. The gene calls are TRBV7-8 and TRBJ2-7; D is unresolved. The germline CDR1 and CDR2 sequences are SGHVS and FQNEAQ. The germline V and J ends were trimmed by 4 bases and 5 bases, with 21 bases remaining between them. CDR3 length: 16 amino acids. The CDR3 DNA reads TGTGCCAGCAGCTCGCGACCAGGCCCGCCTCAAAACGAGCAGTACTTC. As protein: CASSSRPGPPQNEQYF.

The chain has TRBV27 and TRBJ1-1; D not certain. The germline CDR1 and CDR2 sequences are MNHEY and SMNVEV (reference sequence). This CDR3 contains 15 residues. V lost 0 bases and J 3 bases, leaving 11 bases between the germline ends. The CDR3 DNA is TGTGCCAGCAGTTTATCGTTGGGAGAAGACACTGAAGCTTTCTTT. Translating gives CASSLSLGEDTEAFF.

This chain joins TRBV5-6 and TRBJ1-2; a possible D gene is TRBD1 (5 bases). Between the trimmed V and J ends, which lost 0 bases and 7 bases, there was a span of 13 bases. This CDR3 contains 14 residues. Germline CDR1 is SGHDT and CDR2 is YYEEEE. This chain's CDR3 is CASSLVSLRGGYTF. The CDR3 DNA reads as TGTGCCAGCAGCTTGGTATCGCTGAGGGGTGGCTACACCTTC.

The chain is built from TRBV7-6 and TRBJ1-1, with D perhaps TRBD1 (6 bases). The germline CDR1 and CDR2 sequences are SGHVS and FNYEAQ. Trimming shortened V by 1 base and J by 4 bases, and 19 bases separated the two germline ends. The CDR3 is made up of 17 amino acids. CDR3 protein: CASSLVSGRGAGTEAFF. CDR3 sequence (DNA): TGTGCCAGCAGCTTAGTAAGCGGACGGGGGGCGGGCACTGAAGCTTTCTTT.

This chain joins TRBV5-1 and TRBJ1-6; tentatively, D is TRBD1 (5 bases). The V and J ends lost 1 base and 6 bases respectively, with 11 bases between them. The CDR3 length is 15 residues. Looked up from germline, CDR1 is SGHRS and CDR2 is YFSETQ. Here the CDR3 DNA reads TGCGCCAGCAGCTTGTCTTTCGGGGGTAATTCACCCCTCCACTTT. Translated: CASSLSFGGNSPLHF.

The V gene is TRBV20-1, the J gene TRBJ2-7, with TRBD1 matching 7 bases. The V and J ends lost 7 bases and 3 bases, in that order; junction bases with no gene match: 3. The CDR3 contains 11 residues. Germline V gene lookup returns CDR1 DFQATT and CDR2 SNEGSKA (reference sequence). DNA of the CDR3: TGCAGTGTCAGGACAGGCTACGAGCAGTACTTC. Encoded protein: CSVRTGYEQYF.

This clone occurred a few times. The V and J genes are TRBV28 and TRBJ2-3; 8 positions match TRBD2. CDR3 length: 13 residues. Per germline, CDR1 MDHEN and CDR2 SYDVKM. The ends lost 9 bases at V and 2 bases at J; junction bases unmatched: 4. The CDR3 DNA reads as TGTGCCAGTACACTAGCGGCCACAGATACGCAGTATTTT. Amino acids: CASTLAATDTQYF.

This chain connects TRBV29-1 to TRBJ2-3; 9 bases match TRBD2. The CDR3 covers 19 residues. Germline V gives CDR1 SQVTM, CDR2 ANQGSEA. V shed 4 bases, J shed 3 bases, and the junction held 20 bases outside the gene matches. The CDR3 loop reads CSVASTFSHFSGGTDTQYF. DNA of the CDR3: TGCAGCGTTGCTTCGACCTTCAGCCACTTTAGCGGGGGTACAGATACGCAGTATTTT.

This clone has more than one count but fewer than ten. The rearrangement uses TRBV4-1 and TRBJ1-5; the D gene is possibly TRBD1 (5 bases). Between the trimmed V and J ends, which lost 6 bases and 2 bases, there was a span of 14 bases. This CDR3 has 15 amino acids. Germline loops: CDR1 MGHRA, CDR2 YSYEKL. CDR3 bases: TGCGCCAGCAGTGGGGCCGGGATGGGCAATCAGCCCCAGCATTTT. Translation: CASSGAGMGNQPQHF.

The rearrangement uses TRBV7-2 and TRBJ2-3; no reliable D call. This CDR3 is 15 amino acids long. Trimming removed 0 bases from V and 0 bases from J, with 7 bases in between. Germline V gene sequence: CDR1 SGHTA, CDR2 FQGNSA. CDR3 in amino acids: CASSLAQVSTDTQYF. In DNA, the CDR3 is TGTGCCAGCAGCTTAGCTCAGGTTAGCACAGATACGCAGTATTTT. Together with reference TRBV7-2 and TRBJ2-3, the CDR3 gives the full variable domain: GAGVSQSPSNKVTEKGKDVELRCDPISGHTALYWYRQSLGQGLEFLIYFQGNSAPDKSGLPSDRFSAERTGGSVSTLTIQRTQQEDSAVYLCASSLAQVSTDTQYFGPGTRLTVL.

The gene calls are TRBV10-3 and TRBJ1-5; 8 bases agree with TRBD1. CDR1 ENHRY and CDR2 SYGVKD come from the germline V gene. Trimming took 6 bases from V and 4 from J; bases not matched to a gene: 2. The CDR3 has 13 residues. CDR3 DNA: TGTGCCATCAGGGACAGGGAGAATCAGCCCCAGCATTTT. Translated: CAIRDRENQPQHF.

The chain links TRBV11-2 to TRBJ1-6; 10 nucleotides agree with TRBD1. Trimming removed 5 bases from V and 1 base from J; junction bases left unmatched: 8. The CDR3 runs 18 residues. Germline V gene lookup returns CDR1 SGHAT and CDR2 FQNNGV. CDR3 residues: CASSPGQGELSYNSPLHF. CDR3 DNA sequence: TGTGCCAGCAGCCCCGGACAGGGGGAACTATCCTATAATTCACCCCTCCACTTT.

The chain is built from TRBV7-8 and TRBJ1-2; D is perhaps TRBD1 (5 bases). The CDR3 is 12 residues long. Germline lookup yields CDR1 SGHVS and CDR2 FQNEAQ. Trimming pared 1 base from V and 6 bases from J, leaving 6 bases between. As DNA, the CDR3 is TGTGCCAGCAGCTTAGGCAGGGATGGCTACACCTTC. Protein: CASSLGRDGYTF.

The V call is TRBV6-5, the J call TRBJ2-3, with D possibly being TRBD1 (6 bases). The CDR3 loop spans 12 amino acids. V was trimmed by 5 bases and J by 7 bases, leaving 10 bases between them. Germline V gene sequence: CDR1 MNHEY, CDR2 SVGAGI. The CDR3 region has the DNA TGTGCCAGCAGTCCCAGGGGATATACGCAGTATTTT. As protein: CASSPRGYTQYF.

This chain joins TRBV19 and TRBJ1-2, with D perhaps TRBD1 (6 bases). Germline lookup yields CDR1 LNHDA and CDR2 SQIVND (reference sequence). The CDR3 is made up of 12 amino acids. V was shortened by 5 bases and J by 8 bases, with 12 bases between the two germline ends. CDR3 sequence: CASSVDRWGYTF. CDR3 coding DNA: TGTGCCAGTAGTGTCGACAGGTGGGGCTACACCTTC.

V and J are TRBV9 and TRBJ1-1; weak D call: TRBD1 (5 bases). CDR1 and CDR2 (germline): SGDLS, YYNGEE. This CDR3 contains 18 residues. V was trimmed by 0 bases and J by 0 bases, leaving 18 bases between them. CDR3 loop: CASSVAQVTGGMNTEAFF. The CDR3 DNA sequence: TGTGCCAGCAGCGTAGCTCAGGTAACAGGAGGCATGAACACTGAAGCTTTCTTT.

This chain connects TRBV7-6 to TRBJ2-1; D ambiguous. With 0 bases removed from V and 8 bases from J, the gap between germline ends came to 11 bases. The germline V gene has CDR1 SGHVS and CDR2 FNYEAQ. CDR3 length equals 14 residues. The CDR3 DNA follows: TGTGCCAGCAGCTTAGCCAACAGCGCATATGAGCAGTTCTTC. Its protein product is CASSLANSAYEQFF.

The CDR3 DNA is TGTGCCAGCAGCCAAGATTGGAGGGTAGGGGGCTACACCTTC. The encoded protein is CASSQDWRVGGYTF. This chain uses TRBV4-2 with TRBJ1-2; D is undetermined. Germline CDR1 and CDR2: LGHNA and YNFKEQ. The CDR3 loop spans 14 amino acids. V was cut by 0 bases and J by 8 bases, with 13 bases left in between.

This chain links TRBV9 with TRBJ2-3; D is uncertain. The germline CDR1 and CDR2 sequences are SGDLS and YYNGEE. Trimming removed 1 base from V and 0 bases from J, with 6 bases in between. The CDR3 spans 14 residues. Written as DNA, the CDR3 is TGTGCCAGCAGCGTAAGGCCCAGCACAGATACGCAGTATTTT. This gives the protein CASSVRPSTDTQYF. Full variable domain (outside the CDR3, taken from reference TRBV9 and TRBJ2-3): DSGVTQTPKHLITATGQRVTLRCSPRSGDLSVYWYQQSLDQGLQFLIQYYNGEERAKGNILERFSAQQFPDLHSELNLSSLELGDSALYFCASSVRPSTDTQYFGPGTRLTVL.

This clone was counted between two and nine times. The rearrangement uses TRBV13 and TRBJ2-7; a possible D gene is TRBD2 (7 bases). This CDR3 comprises 17 residues. Trimming removed 5 bases from V and 2 bases from J, with 22 bases in between. Germline CDR1 reads PRHDT; CDR2 reads FYEKMQ (reference sequence). The CDR3 sequence: CASSPILRAGAPYEQYF. The CDR3 DNA sequence: TGTGCCAGCAGCCCCATCTTGAGGGCGGGGGCGCCCTACGAGCAGTACTTC.

J is TRBJ1-2 and V is TRBV29-1; no firm D call. Per the germline V gene, CDR1 is SQVTM and CDR2 is ANQGSEA. The V end was cut by 2 bases, the J end by 4 bases, with 5 bases between. The length of the CDR3 is 11 residues. The CDR3 DNA reads as TGCAGCGTTGAATACAGCTATGGCTACACCTTC. Translated, it gives CSVEYSYGYTF.

This clone came up a few times. The chain combines TRBV9 with TRBJ2-1, with 7 bases matching TRBD2. Germline CDR1 and CDR2: SGDLS and YYNGEE. There are 15 residues in the CDR3. V lost 7 bases to trimming and J lost 3 bases; unmatched junction nucleotides: 10. The CDR3 DNA reads as TGTGCCAGCGGTCGTTCGGGGGGAGTCTACAATGAGCAGTTCTTC. Residues: CASGRSGGVYNEQFF.

The chain couples TRBV5-6 to TRBJ2-1, with D maybe TRBD2 (6 bases). Germline V lookup: CDR1 SGHDT, CDR2 YYEEEE. This CDR3 comprises 18 residues. Trimming removed 2 bases from V and 0 bases from J, with 18 bases in between. CDR3 sequence: CASSFQLRGAYSYNEQFF. The CDR3 coding sequence is TGTGCCAGCAGCTTTCAGTTGCGGGGAGCTTACTCCTACAATGAGCAGTTCTTC.

The rearrangement joins TRBV7-9 to TRBJ1-2; a possible D gene is TRBD1 (5 bases). Trimming shortened V by 4 bases and J by 6 bases, and 9 bases separated the two germline ends. The germline CDR1 and CDR2 sequences are SEHNR and FQNEAQ (reference sequence). This CDR3 region has 12 residues. The CDR3 DNA reads TGTGCCAGCAGCTCAGGGTATGATGGCTACACCTTC. This gives the protein CASSSGYDGYTF.

The J gene is TRBJ2-2, the V gene TRBV2; TRBD1 might be the D (5 bases). V lost 5 bases, J lost 9 bases, and 10 bases lay in between. Germline loops: CDR1 SNHLY, CDR2 FYNNEI. This CDR3 has 12 residues. The CDR3 spells CASSRGFRELFF. The CDR3 coding sequence is TGTGCCAGCAGTAGGGGTTTCCGGGAGCTGTTTTTT. The full variable domain, its missing parts supplied by reference TRBV2 and TRBJ2-2, is EPEVTQTPSHQVTQMGQEVILRCVPISNHLYFYWYRQILGQKVEFLVSFYNNEISEKSEIFDDQFSVERPDGSNFTLKIRSTKLEDSAMYFCASSRGFRELFFGEGSRLTVL.